These T cell receptor beta chains were read from a single sample in a study of shared clonotypes between healthy human individuals. Sequencing used immunoSEQ multiplex PCR; TCRdb keeps in-frame clones, though not all of them. This sample has about 800,000 clones, with 96% found just once. Specimen: naive CD8+ T cells sorted from blood. The receptors here all came from a man aged 30 to 39 in good health. The CDR3 runs from the conserved cysteine through the conserved F or W.

>TRBV7-8|TRBJ2-7
CASSPDVLYEQYF
>TRBV7-9|TRBJ2-2
CASSSGTSGRANTGELFF
>TRBV29-1|TRBJ1-1
CSVTDAYTEAFF
>TRBV13|TRBJ1-1
CASSSKPGRRGTEAFF
>TRBV29-1|TRBJ2-1
CSVGHNEQFF
>TRBV29-1|TRBJ2-5
CSVPLETQYF
>TRBV27|TRBJ2-7
CASSSGQRRDEQYF
>TRBV7-9|TRBJ1-5
CASSLGTAGSFGNQPQHF
>TRBV28|TRBJ2-2
CASRPLVPAYTGELFF
>TRBV7-9|TRBJ2-7
CASSSWERGQYF
>TRBV11-2|TRBJ2-7
CASSAGHYEQYF
>TRBV10-3|TRBJ2-6
CAISAGFGANVLTF
>TRBV5-4|TRBJ1-1
CASSFLGAEAFF
>TRBV7-9|TRBJ2-7
CASSPPTGYEQYF
>TRBV6-6|TRBJ2-4
CASSSSVQPAKNIQYF
>TRBV10-2|TRBJ2-5
CASSESLAGAPETQYF
>TRBV15|TRBJ2-1
CATSRDEAGIGREQFF
>TRBV27|TRBJ2-1
CASSPGLAGGNEQFF
>TRBV9|TRBJ1-1
CASSVGTGGPEAFF
>TRBV13|TRBJ2-1
CASSLADHYNEQFF
>TRBV19|TRBJ2-2
CASSIGIRGRSGELFF
>TRBV6-6|TRBJ2-2
CASSPNTGELFF